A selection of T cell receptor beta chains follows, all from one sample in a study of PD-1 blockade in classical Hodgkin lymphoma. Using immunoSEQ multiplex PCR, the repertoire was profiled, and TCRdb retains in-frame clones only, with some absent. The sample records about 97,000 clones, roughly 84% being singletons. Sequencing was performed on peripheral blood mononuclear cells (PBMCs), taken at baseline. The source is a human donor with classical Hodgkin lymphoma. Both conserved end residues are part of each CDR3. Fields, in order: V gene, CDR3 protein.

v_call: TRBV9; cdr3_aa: CASSVDPSGSAADTQYF
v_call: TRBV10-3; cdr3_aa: CAIRLDGYNEQFF
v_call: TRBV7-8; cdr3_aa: CASTTRQSYEQYF
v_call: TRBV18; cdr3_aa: CASSPGSRGLEKLFF
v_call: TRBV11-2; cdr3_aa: CASSLGLQGVADTQYF
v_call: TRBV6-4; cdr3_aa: CASRDGTSLNQPQHF
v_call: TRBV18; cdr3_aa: CASSPPNRASTDTQYF
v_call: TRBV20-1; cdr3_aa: CSAGAGDTQYF
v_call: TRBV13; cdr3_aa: CASRRNSGRNPYNEQFF
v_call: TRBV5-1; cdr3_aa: CASSLEGPEHEQYF
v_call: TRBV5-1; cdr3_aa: CASSLVTSDGSDTQYF
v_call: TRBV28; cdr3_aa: CASSFGWGREGYTF
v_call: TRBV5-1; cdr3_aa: CASSLDGAATDTQYF
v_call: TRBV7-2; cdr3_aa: CASSPTGSRSGYTF
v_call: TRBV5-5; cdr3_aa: CASSLGVVNQYNEQFF
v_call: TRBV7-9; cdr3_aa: CASSMGTVNEKLFF
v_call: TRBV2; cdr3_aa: CASSRAAGTGELFF
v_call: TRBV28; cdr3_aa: CASSQLGQHSYEQYF
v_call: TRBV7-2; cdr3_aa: CASSAFNRDTHGCTF
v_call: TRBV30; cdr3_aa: CAWSVQGGQEAFF
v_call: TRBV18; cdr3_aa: CASSPLPGHSTEAFF
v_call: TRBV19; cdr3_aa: CASSIMGQGPNEQFF
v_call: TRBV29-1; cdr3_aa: CSAGHNTGELFF
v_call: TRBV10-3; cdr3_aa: CAIRGGLDEQFF
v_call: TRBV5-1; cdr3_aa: CASSLGQIQETQYF
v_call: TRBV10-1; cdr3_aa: CASSESDPGQGPVTNEKLFF
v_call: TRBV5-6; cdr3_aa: CASSYPGLPLNEQFF
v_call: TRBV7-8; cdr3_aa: CASSFPGGAGQPQHF
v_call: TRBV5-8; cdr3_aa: CASSLLGRETQYF
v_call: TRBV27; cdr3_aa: CASSLFGDPNYGYTF
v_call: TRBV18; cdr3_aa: CASSPPNGQGSEQYF
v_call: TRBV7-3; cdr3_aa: CASSSTGFPDTQYF
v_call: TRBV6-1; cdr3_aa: CASSEVGLAGAGSYNEQFF
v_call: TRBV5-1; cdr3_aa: CASSWPTSGRTYNEQFF
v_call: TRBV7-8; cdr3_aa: CASSLVGASGRAGAQYF
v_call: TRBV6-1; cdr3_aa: CASSDLGQALSNQPQHF
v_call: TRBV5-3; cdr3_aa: CARSPNPQHF
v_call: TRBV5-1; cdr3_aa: CASSLGPVQSYNEQFF
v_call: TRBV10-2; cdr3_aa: CASSELAGEGELFF
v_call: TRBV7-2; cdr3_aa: CASSSNGLVYEQYF
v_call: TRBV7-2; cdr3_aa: CASSLVVDSSNQPQHF
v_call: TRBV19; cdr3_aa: CASSIFRQDPNQPQHF
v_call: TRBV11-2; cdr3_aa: CASGLGGTGSYEQYF
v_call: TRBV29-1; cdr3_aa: CSVEGAGFEQYF
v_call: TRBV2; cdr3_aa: CASIWEPTSYEQYF
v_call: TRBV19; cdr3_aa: CASSIQGANANVLTF
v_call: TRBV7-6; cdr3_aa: CASSLVGGQGDTEAFF
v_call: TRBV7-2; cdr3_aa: CASSYSPSLSEKLFF
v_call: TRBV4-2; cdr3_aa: CASSQGRTSGRGEQFF
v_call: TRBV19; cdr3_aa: CASSNRQGFSEQYF
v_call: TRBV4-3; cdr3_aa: CASSQEGGADTDTQYF
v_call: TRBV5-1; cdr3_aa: CASSSAGLAGYEQYF